A single sample gave rise to the 28 T cell receptor beta chains below, sequenced in a study of beta chain features in type 1 diabetes. The sequenced template was cDNA made from the entire isolated RNA. Clones were sequenced by immunoSEQ multiplex PCR, and TCRdb holds only the in-frame ones, with some missing. This table has almost 350,000 clones, 7% to 9% appearing once. The source material was central memory CD4+ T cells from blood. The receptors shown here come from a woman between 18 and 29 years old in good health.

This clone was seen a handful of times. This chain connects TRBV28 to TRBJ2-4; the D gene is possibly TRBD1 (6 bases). Trimming stripped 5 bases from V and 8 bases from J, with 13 bases between. Germline V gene data show CDR1 as MDHEN and CDR2 as SYDVKM. The CDR3 runs 13 residues. The CDR3 nucleotides are TGTGCCAGCAGTGGGGACATCAGGGACATTCAGTACTTC. This gives the protein CASSGDIRDIQYF.

The rearrangement links TRBV4-1 to TRBJ2-3, with no clear D. Trimming removed 6 bases from V and 0 bases from J, with 13 bases in between. Looked up from germline, CDR1 is MGHRA and CDR2 is YSYEKL. The CDR3 is made up of 15 amino acids. The CDR3, as DNA: TGCGCCAGCAGTCAACGAGAGGTTAGCACAGATACGCAGTATTTT. Protein: CASSQREVSTDTQYF.

This clone was detected only a few times. The V call is TRBV7-9, the J call TRBJ2-3; TRBD1 agrees at 7 bases. The CDR3 consists of 16 residues. Germline CDR1 reads SEHNR; CDR2 reads FQNEAQ (reference sequence). Losses at the gene ends were 2 bases for V and 1 base for J; bases not matched to a gene: 6. Here the CDR3 reads CASSLSVGTGTDTQYF. In DNA, the CDR3 is TGTGCCAGCAGCTTAAGCGTCGGGACAGGCACAGATACGCAGTATTTT.

The genes are TRBV19 and TRBJ2-1; no definite D call. This CDR3 region has 16 residues. CDR1 is LNHDA, CDR2 SQIVND, per germline (reference sequence). The V end was cut by 4 bases, the J end by 0 bases, with 13 bases between. CDR3 in amino acids: CASSTLAPSSYNEQFF. The CDR3 nucleotides read TGTGCCAGTAGTACTCTGGCACCGAGCTCCTACAATGAGCAGTTCTTC.

This clone was recorded a few times. J is TRBJ2-5 and V is TRBV4-3, with D unresolved. V lost 4 bases, J lost 0 bases, and 15 bases lay in between. CDR1 is LGHNA and CDR2 is YSLEER in the germline V gene. CDR3 length: 16 amino acids. CDR3 residues: CASSPDLVGYQETQYF. The CDR3 DNA reads as TGCGCCAGCAGCCCCGACCTCGTTGGGTACCAAGAGACCCAGTACTTC.

A note on this clone: Its ends do not fully match the called genes, so a read error is possible. This same CDR3 is encoded by further DNA sequences in the sample. The chain couples TRBV19 to TRBJ2-5; 8 positions match TRBD2. This CDR3 contains 15 residues. The germline gives CDR1 LNHDA, CDR2 SQIVND (reference sequence). The CDR3 nucleotides read TGCGCCAGTAGTACTCCCGGGACTAGGGCAGAGACCCAGTACTTC. Its protein product is CASSTPGTRAETQYF.

This clone showed up many times. J is TRBJ2-3 and V is TRBV7-2; D is unclear. Germline CDR1 and CDR2: SGHTA and FQGNSA. The ends were cut back, 2 bases at V and 4 bases at J, with 7 bases in the middle. This CDR3 comprises 13 residues. This CDR3 is CASSLLVADTQYF. Here the CDR3 DNA reads TGTGCCAGCAGCTTATTGGTTGCAGATACGCAGTATTTT.

This clone has only a few counts. The CDR3 protein is CASSDTFSQPFF. The DNA of the CDR3 is TGTGCCAGCAGTGATACTTTTTCTCAACCGTTCTTC. The chain is built from TRBV6-5 and TRBJ2-1; D gene unclear. In germline, CDR1 is MNHEY, CDR2 SVGAGI. The ends were cut back, 5 bases at V and 15 bases at J, with 17 bases in the middle. This CDR3 is 12 amino acids long.

A few counts support this clone. The V call is TRBV29-1, the J call TRBJ2-1; TRBD2 might be the D (6 bases). The CDR3 length is 12 residues. CDR1 is SQVTM and CDR2 is ANQGSEA in the germline V gene. The V end lost 8 bases, the J end lost 9 bases, and 17 bases lay between the germline ends. CDR3 coding DNA: TGCAGCACATCAACTAGCCTCGGTGAGCAGTTCTTC. This translates into CSTSTSLGEQFF.

The gene calls are TRBV29-1 and TRBJ2-5, with D perhaps being TRBD1 or TRBD2 (6 bases each). Germline V CDR1 and CDR2: SQVTM, ANQGSEA. CDR3 length equals 12 residues. V lost 4 bases and J lost 4, with 10 bases in between. CDR3 DNA: TGCAGCGTTGTAGGGGGGTCAGAGACCCAGTACTTC. This gives the protein CSVVGGSETQYF.

This clone has just a few counts. V usage is TRBV27 and J usage is TRBJ1-1; 7 bases agree with TRBD1. The CDR3 contains 13 residues. CDR1 and CDR2 from the germline V gene are MNHEY and SMNVEV (reference sequence). J was trimmed by 3 bases and V by 5 bases; bases with no gene match: 3. The CDR3 sequence: CASSLQGYTEAFF. The CDR3 nucleotides read TGTGCCAGCAGTCTACAGGGGTACACTGAAGCTTTCTTT.

The J gene is TRBJ2-3, the V gene TRBV5-6, with TRBD1 matching 8 bases. Germline lookup yields CDR1 SGHDT and CDR2 YYEEEE. J lost 6 bases, V lost 5 bases, and 5 bases had no gene match. The CDR3 has 13 amino acids. DNA for the CDR3: TGTGCCAGCAGAGGTTGGACAGGGGATACGCAGTATTTT. It yields the protein CASRGWTGDTQYF.

CDR3 bases: TGTGCCACCAGCAGAGAATACAGGGACCAAGAGACCCAGTACTTC. Protein product: CATSREYRDQETQYF. The V call is TRBV15, the J call TRBJ2-5, with D maybe TRBD1 (6 bases). This CDR3 has 15 amino acids. V lost 0 bases, J lost 0 bases, and 8 bases lay in between. Looked up from germline, CDR1 is LNHNV and CDR2 is YYDKDF (reference sequence).

In this sample, this clone turned up many times. Other DNA sequences of this sample code for an identical CDR3. The chain is built from TRBV10-3 and TRBJ2-5; unclear D gene. The CDR3 covers 12 residues. CDR1 is ENHRY and CDR2 is SYGVKD in the germline V gene. V lost 2 bases to trimming and J lost 5 bases, with 6 bases between them. CDR3 sequence: CAISEARETQYF. The CDR3 nucleotides are TGTGCCATCAGTGAGGCTCGGGAGACCCAGTACTTC.

The chain has TRBV7-9 and TRBJ2-1, with a possible D match to TRBD2 (6 bases). CDR3 length: 14 amino acids. Germline values: CDR1 SEHNR, CDR2 FQNEAQ (reference sequence). The V and J ends lost 5 bases and 0 bases respectively, with 8 bases between them. The CDR3 nucleotides read TGTGCCAGCAGCCAGACTAGCTCCTACAATGAGCAGTTCTTC. This sequence encodes CASSQTSSYNEQFF.

This clone was observed a handful of times. This sequence joins TRBV7-8 and TRBJ2-7; D may be TRBD1 (5 bases). Per the germline V gene, CDR1 is SGHVS and CDR2 is FQNEAQ. V gave up 1 base and J gave up 5 bases, with 15 bases separating them. The CDR3 covers 15 residues. The CDR3 DNA sequence: TGTGCCAGCAGCTTAGAGGACACTAACCCCCACGAGCAGTACTTC. Residues: CASSLEDTNPHEQYF.

This clone has just a few counts. The chain employs TRBV7-8 and TRBJ2-5, with D maybe TRBD1 (6 bases). This CDR3 is 14 amino acids long. Germline V lookup: CDR1 SGHVS, CDR2 FQNEAQ. V lost 6 bases, J lost 0 bases, and 11 bases lay in between. CDR3 protein: CASRHGQHQETQYF. In nucleotides, the CDR3 is TGTGCCAGCAGACACGGACAGCACCAAGAGACCCAGTACTTC.

There are many counts of this clone. The V and J genes are TRBV29-1 and TRBJ2-6, with a possible D match to TRBD2 (6 bases). V was shortened by 5 bases and J by 3 bases, with 11 bases between the two germline ends. The germline gives CDR1 SQVTM, CDR2 ANQGSEA. The CDR3 runs 14 residues. CDR3 sequence (DNA): TGCAGCGTTTACTCGGGAGTTGGGGCCAACGTCCTGACTTTC. Translated, it gives CSVYSGVGANVLTF.

This clone turned up a few times. The CDR3 DNA sequence: TGTGCCAGCACCCCTCATCACAAGAACACTGAAGCTTTCTTT. Protein sequence: CASTPHHKNTEAFF. This sequence joins TRBV25-1 and TRBJ1-1; D ambiguous. CDR3 length equals 14 residues. Trimming left V 7 bases short and J 1 base short, with 13 bases between. Germline loops: CDR1 MGHDK, CDR2 SYGVNS.

The chain employs TRBV2 and TRBJ1-2, with no clear D. The CDR3 totals 14 residues. Germline V CDR1 and CDR2: SNHLY, FYNNEI. The V end was cut by 7 bases, the J end by 8 bases, with 20 bases between. The CDR3 loop reads CASIPEWKPTGYTF. In DNA, the CDR3 is TGTGCCAGCATTCCCGAGTGGAAGCCGACCGGCTACACCTTC.

In this sample, this clone turned up a few times. J is TRBJ1-1 and V is TRBV25-1; maybe TRBD1 (5 bases). Germline assignment: CDR1 MGHDK and CDR2 SYGVNS. The V end was cut by 4 bases, the J end by 1 base, with 7 bases between. The CDR3 spans 13 residues. DNA of the CDR3: TGTGCCAGCAGTGTGACAGCGAACACTGAAGCTTTCTTT. This translates into CASSVTANTEAFF.

The sample holds many counts of this clone. This chain links TRBV28 with TRBJ2-3; 10 bases align to TRBD1. The V gene's germline CDR1 is MDHEN and CDR2 SYDVKM. CDR3 size: 16 residues. V dropped 4 bases and J dropped 2; count of bases not matched to a gene: 6. The CDR3 spells CASSSPDRGTTDTQYF. The CDR3 DNA sequence: TGTGCCAGCAGTTCCCCGGACAGGGGGACCACAGATACGCAGTATTTT.

The chain has TRBV6-5 and TRBJ2-1; 9 nucleotides line up with TRBD1. Trimming took 2 bases from V and 6 from J; bases not matched to a gene: 2. Germline-derived CDR1 and CDR2 are MNHEY and SVGAGI. The CDR3 length is 14 residues. The CDR3 loop is CASSYTTGGNEQFF. In DNA form, the CDR3 reads TGTGCCAGCAGTTACACGACAGGGGGCAATGAGCAGTTCTTC.

This clone occurred many times. The V call is TRBV7-9, the J call TRBJ2-5; D is ambiguous. Trimming shortened V by 0 bases and J by 4 bases, and 9 bases separated the two germline ends. This CDR3 has 14 amino acids. CDR1 is SEHNR, CDR2 FQNEAQ, per germline (reference sequence). CDR3 sequence reads: CASSLAPGSETQYF. CDR3 sequence (DNA): TGTGCCAGCAGCTTAGCCCCCGGGTCAGAGACCCAGTACTTC.

This clone was found a few times. The chain recombines TRBV5-5 with TRBJ2-7, with 8 nucleotides matching TRBD2. This CDR3 is built from 17 residues. Germline V gene data show CDR1 as SGHKS and CDR2 as YYEKEE (reference sequence). V trimming: 4 bases; J trimming: 1 base; junction bases outside the gene matches: 13. As DNA, the CDR3 is TGTGCCAGCAGCCGGGGACTAGTAGTTCATTCATCCTACGAGCAGTACTTC. Residues: CASSRGLVVHSSYEQYF.

The sample holds a few counts of this clone. The chain uses TRBV19 and TRBJ1-2, with D hard to call. In germline, CDR1 is LNHDA, CDR2 SQIVND (reference sequence). V was shortened by 7 bases and J by 3 bases, with 12 bases between the two germline ends. The CDR3 is made up of 13 amino acids. The DNA of the CDR3 is TGTGCCAGTACATCACAGAATTACTATGGCTACACCTTC. Its protein product is CASTSQNYYGYTF.

This chain links TRBV2 with TRBJ1-4; D is unresolved. The CDR3 has 14 amino acids. V dropped 7 bases and J dropped 0 bases, with 9 bases sitting between them. From germline, CDR1 is SNHLY and CDR2 FYNNEI. The CDR3 sequence is CASMLFATNEKLFF. CDR3 bases: TGTGCCAGCATGTTATTTGCAACTAATGAAAAACTGTTTTTT. The full variable domain, in which reference TRBV2 and TRBJ1-4 provide the parts outside the CDR3, is EPEVTQTPSHQVTQMGQEVILRCVPISNHLYFYWYRQILGQKVEFLVSFYNNEISEKSEIFDDQFSVERPDGSNFTLKIRSTKLEDSAMYFCASMLFATNEKLFFGSGTQLSVL.

The V gene is TRBV2, the J gene TRBJ2-2; TRBD2 agrees at 7 bases. This CDR3 comprises 14 residues. The trim removed 9 bases at V and 3 bases at J, leaving 7 bases unmatched. CDR1 and CDR2 from the germline V gene are SNHLY and FYNNEI. CDR3 DNA sequence: TGTGCCAGTCTGCGGGAGTGGGACACCGGGGAGCTGTTTTTT. This gives the protein CASLREWDTGELFF.